One and the same sample provided the 20 T cell receptor beta chains below, sequenced in a study of T cell responses to AZD1222 COVID-19 vaccine. Profiling relied on immunoSEQ multiplex PCR, and the TCRdb table lists in-frame clones only, not all of them. Of 95,000 to 100,000 clones in the sample, about 92% were seen once. Sequencing used peripheral blood, obtained on day 0 of AZD1222 vaccination. The receptors were gathered from an adult in good health.

The chain is built from TRBV19 and TRBJ1-1; D not certain. This CDR3 spans 14 amino acids. Germline assignment: CDR1 LNHDA and CDR2 SQIVND (reference sequence). V lost 0 bases and J 5 bases, leaving 10 bases between the germline ends. The CDR3 protein is CASSIDKWKTEAFF. For the CDR3, the DNA is TGTGCCAGTAGTATAGATAAGTGGAAGACTGAAGCTTTCTTT.

This clone was found once. CDR3 loop: CASSRHRDEDQPQHF. The DNA of the CDR3 is TGTGCCAGCAGCCGGCACAGGGACGAGGATCAGCCCCAGCATTTT. This chain connects TRBV4-2 to TRBJ1-5, with D tentatively TRBD1 (6 bases). The V end was cut by 4 bases, the J end by 5 bases, with 15 bases between. Germline V lookup: CDR1 LGHNA, CDR2 YNFKEQ. This CDR3 has 15 residues.

This chain joins TRBV2 and TRBJ2-4, with TRBD2 matching 8 bases. There are 18 residues in the CDR3. With V trimmed by 5 bases and J by 1 base, 13 bases remained unmatched. CDR1 and CDR2 (germline): SNHLY, FYNNEI. The CDR3 nucleotides read TGTGCCAGCAGTTTGACTGGGACTAGATTAGAGGCCAAAAACATTCAGTACTTC. This codes for CASSLTGTRLEAKNIQYF.

The V and J genes are TRBV3-1 (or the pseudogene TRBV3-2) and TRBJ1-2, with TRBD1 as a possible D gene (5 bases). Germline CDR1 LGHDT, CDR2 YNNKEL (reference sequence). V dropped 6 bases and J dropped 2 bases, with 13 bases sitting between them. The CDR3 loop spans 14 amino acids. In DNA form, the CDR3 reads TGTGCCAGCAGTTTCGGGACGGGAAACTATGGCTACACCTTC. It codes for CASSFGTGNYGYTF.

This clone occurred once. The V and J genes are TRBV3-1 (or the pseudogene TRBV3-2) and TRBJ1-2; 8 bases are shared with TRBD1. CDR1 and CDR2 (germline): LGHDT, YNNKEL (reference sequence). The CDR3 contains 16 residues. The V gene end was trimmed by 4 bases and the J gene end by 2 bases; junction bases not matched to a gene: 9. The CDR3 coding sequence is TGTGCCAGCAGCCGGGCTCGGACAGGGATCAACTATGGCTACACCTTC. Amino acids: CASSRARTGINYGYTF.

The rearrangement links TRBV4-1 to TRBJ1-5; D is ambiguous. The CDR3 contains 14 residues. Germline-derived CDR1 and CDR2 are MGHRA and YSYEKL. V dropped 4 bases and J dropped 7 bases, with 14 bases sitting between them. The CDR3 DNA follows: TGCGCCAGCAGCCCGTCGGCAGCGGAACAGCCCCAGCATTTT. Amino acids: CASSPSAAEQPQHF.

This clone has a single count. The chain recombines TRBV19 with TRBJ2-1, with D tentatively TRBD2 (6 bases). The CDR3 is made up of 15 amino acids. V was shortened by 3 bases and J by 2 bases, with 11 bases between the two germline ends. Germline V CDR1 and CDR2: LNHDA, SQIVND (reference sequence). CDR3 sequence: CASSMSSDPYNEQFF. Here the CDR3 DNA reads TGTGCCAGTAGTATGTCTAGCGACCCCTACAATGAGCAGTTCTTC.

The V call is TRBV4-2, the J call TRBJ2-7, with D perhaps matching TRBD1 (5 bases). The V gene's germline CDR1 is LGHNA and CDR2 YNFKEQ. The CDR3 covers 15 residues. V was shortened by 0 bases and J by 2 bases, with 11 bases between the two germline ends. The CDR3 loop reads CASSQEPGRAYEQYF. Here the CDR3 DNA reads TGTGCCAGCAGCCAAGAACCAGGGCGAGCCTACGAGCAGTACTTC.

The chain is built from TRBV18 and TRBJ1-3, with D unresolved. Germline V gene lookup returns CDR1 KGHSH and CDR2 LQKENI. The length of the CDR3 is 12 residues. Deletions cut 5 bases from V and 7 bases from J, with 9 bases between. The CDR3: CASSGLFNTIYF. The CDR3 region has the DNA TGTGCCAGCTCAGGCCTGTTTAACACCATATATTTT.

The rearrangement uses TRBV7-3 and TRBJ2-2; TRBD2 matches 12 bases. From germline, CDR1 is SGHTA and CDR2 FQGTGA. CDR3 size: 19 residues. V lost 0 bases to trimming and J lost 6 bases; unmatched junction nucleotides: 11. CDR3 DNA: TGTGCCAGCAGCTTAACCTCGCTAGCGGGGGGGCTTAGACCCGGGGAGCTGTTTTTT. Encoded protein: CASSLTSLAGGLRPGELFF.

V and J are TRBV27 and TRBJ1-6, with unresolved D. CDR3 size: 15 residues. Germline CDR1 MNHEY, CDR2 SMNVEV (reference sequence). The V gene lost 5 bases and the J gene lost 7 bases, with 15 bases spanning the gap. The CDR3: CASSLGPRPNSPLHF. CDR3 bases: TGTGCCAGCAGTCTTGGACCGAGACCCAATTCACCCCTCCACTTT.

This clone was seen once. This chain links TRBV3-1 (or the pseudogene TRBV3-2) with TRBJ1-1, with TRBD1 as a possible D gene (6 bases). CDR1 and CDR2 from the germline V gene are LGHDT and YNNKEL (reference sequence). V was trimmed by 10 bases and J by 4 bases, leaving 10 bases between them. This CDR3 comprises 11 residues. Here the CDR3 DNA reads TGTGCCACCCAGGGGTCCACTGAAGCTTTCTTT. It encodes CATQGSTEAFF.

The V gene is TRBV4-2, the J gene TRBJ1-5, with a tentative D call TRBD1 (6 bases). The V end lost 4 bases, the J end lost 4 bases, and 11 bases lay between the germline ends. Germline V gene sequence: CDR1 LGHNA, CDR2 YNFKEQ. The CDR3 loop spans 14 amino acids. The CDR3 region has the DNA TGTGCCAGCAGCCCCGGACAGAGTAATCAGCCCCAGCATTTT. This codes for CASSPGQSNQPQHF.

This clone was found a few times. This rearrangement joins TRBV2 to TRBJ2-7, with D unclear. Per germline, CDR1 SNHLY and CDR2 FYNNEI. V lost 4 bases to trimming and J lost 4 bases, with 2 bases between them. CDR3 length equals 10 residues. This chain's CDR3 is CASSVYEQYF. CDR3 nucleotide sequence: TGTGCCAGCAGTGTTTACGAGCAGTACTTC.

This chain links TRBV7-2 with TRBJ2-2; D unclear. Per germline, CDR1 SGHTA and CDR2 FQGNSA. V was cut by 1 base and J by 8 bases, with 11 bases left in between. The CDR3 loop spans 14 amino acids. The DNA of the CDR3 is TGTGCCAGCAGCTTAGAAGCACTCTTGGGGGAGCTGTTTTTT. Protein sequence: CASSLEALLGELFF.

The J gene is TRBJ1-1, the V gene TRBV7-9, with D maybe TRBD1 (5 bases). With 5 bases removed from V and 1 base from J, the gap between germline ends came to 11 bases. The CDR3 length is 14 residues. Germline V CDR1 and CDR2: SEHNR, FQNEAQ (reference sequence). As DNA, the CDR3 is TGTGCCAGCAGCAGGGGCAGCGGGAACACTGAAGCTTTCTTT. Its translation: CASSRGSGNTEAFF.

The gene calls are TRBV5-1 and TRBJ2-2, with D perhaps matching TRBD2 (5 bases). The CDR3 covers 15 residues. The germline gives CDR1 SGHRS, CDR2 YFSETQ. Trimming shortened V by 0 bases and J by 2 bases, and 8 bases separated the two germline ends. CDR3 bases: TGCGCCAGCAGCTTGGACGGGAAAAACACCGGGGAGCTGTTTTTT. Protein sequence: CASSLDGKNTGELFF.

This chain links TRBV29-1 with TRBJ1-1; D is possibly TRBD1 (5 bases). Germline V gene sequence: CDR1 SQVTM, CDR2 ANQGSEA. Trimming left V 3 bases short and J 4 bases short, with 12 bases between. This CDR3 is 13 amino acids long. CDR3 in amino acids: CSVEYRTATEAFF. CDR3 bases: TGCAGCGTTGAGTACAGGACGGCCACTGAAGCTTTCTTT.

The chain carries TRBV29-1 and TRBJ1-2; D gene unclear. Trimming took off 4 bases at V and 4 bases at J, with 7 bases between the two ends. The CDR3 covers 11 residues. The germline V gene encodes CDR1 SQVTM and CDR2 ANQGSEA. The CDR3 spells CSVVRSYGYTF. CDR3 nucleotide sequence: TGCAGCGTTGTACGCAGCTATGGCTACACCTTC.

The chain couples TRBV27 to TRBJ1-5, with unresolved D. Germline CDR1 reads MNHEY; CDR2 reads SMNVEV (reference sequence). V lost 5 bases to trimming and J lost 3 bases, with 14 bases between them. CDR3 length: 15 residues. As DNA, the CDR3 is TGTGCCAGCAGTCCCGCGGAAAGTGTCAATCAGCCCCAGCATTTT. Residues: CASSPAESVNQPQHF.